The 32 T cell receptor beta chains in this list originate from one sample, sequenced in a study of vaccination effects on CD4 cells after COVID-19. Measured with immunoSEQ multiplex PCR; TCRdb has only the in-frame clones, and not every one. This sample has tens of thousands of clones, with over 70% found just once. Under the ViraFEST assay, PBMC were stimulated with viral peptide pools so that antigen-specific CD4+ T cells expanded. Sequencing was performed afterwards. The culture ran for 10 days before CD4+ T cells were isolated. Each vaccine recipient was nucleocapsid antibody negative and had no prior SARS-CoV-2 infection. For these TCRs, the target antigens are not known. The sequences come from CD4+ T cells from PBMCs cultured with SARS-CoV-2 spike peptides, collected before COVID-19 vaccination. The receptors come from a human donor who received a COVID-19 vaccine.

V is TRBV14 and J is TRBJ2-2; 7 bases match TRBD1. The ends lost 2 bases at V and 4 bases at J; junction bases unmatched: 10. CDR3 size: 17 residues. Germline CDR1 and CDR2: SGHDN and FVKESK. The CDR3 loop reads CASSQFRDRRGTGELFF. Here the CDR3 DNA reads TGTGCCAGCAGCCAATTCCGGGACAGAAGGGGCACCGGGGAGCTGTTTTTT. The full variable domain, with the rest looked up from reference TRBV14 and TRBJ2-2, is EAGVTQFPSHSVIEKGQTVTLRCDPISGHDNLYWYRRVMGKEIKFLLHFVKESKQDESGMPNNRFLAERTGGTYSTLKVQPAELEDSGVYFCASSQFRDRRGTGELFFGEGSRLTVL.

DNA for the CDR3: TGTGCCAGCAGACGGACTAGCGGGGGCCCCGGGGAGCTGTTTTTT. It encodes CASRRTSGGPGELFF. This chain uses TRBV6-5 with TRBJ2-2, with 13 bases aligning to TRBD2. Looked up from germline, CDR1 is MNHEY and CDR2 is SVGAGI. V lost 6 bases to trimming and J lost 6 bases; unmatched junction nucleotides: 4. The CDR3 runs 15 residues.

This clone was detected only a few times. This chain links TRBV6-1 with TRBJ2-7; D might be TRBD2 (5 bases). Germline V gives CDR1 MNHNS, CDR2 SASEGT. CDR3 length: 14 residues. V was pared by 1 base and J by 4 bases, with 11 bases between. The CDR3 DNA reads TGTGCCAGCAGTGAAGACCCGAGAGGGTACGAGCAGTACGTC. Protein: CASSEDPRGYEQYV.

The CDR3 protein is CASSKLAGGNTDTQYF. CDR3 nucleotides: TGTGCCAGCAGCAAACTAGCGGGGGGTAACACAGATACGCAGTATTTT. The chain is built from TRBV7-2 and TRBJ2-3, with TRBD2 identical over 12 bases. Looked up from germline, CDR1 is SGHTA and CDR2 is FQGNSA. This CDR3 is 16 amino acids long. Trimming at V came to 5 bases and at J to 2 bases, leaving 5 bases not matched to a gene.

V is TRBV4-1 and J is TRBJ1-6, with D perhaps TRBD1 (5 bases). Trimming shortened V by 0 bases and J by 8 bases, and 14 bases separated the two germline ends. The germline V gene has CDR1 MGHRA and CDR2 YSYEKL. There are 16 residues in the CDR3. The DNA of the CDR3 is TGCGCCAGCAGCCAAGACCCCAGGGTGGGGGATTCACCCCTCCACTTT. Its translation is CASSQDPRVGDSPLHF.

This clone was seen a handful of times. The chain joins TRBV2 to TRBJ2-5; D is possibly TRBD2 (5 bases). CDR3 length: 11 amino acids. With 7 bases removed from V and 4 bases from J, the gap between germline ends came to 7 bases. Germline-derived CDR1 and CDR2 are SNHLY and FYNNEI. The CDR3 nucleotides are TGTGCCAGCATAGAGGGAGAGACCCAGTACTTC. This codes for CASIEGETQYF.

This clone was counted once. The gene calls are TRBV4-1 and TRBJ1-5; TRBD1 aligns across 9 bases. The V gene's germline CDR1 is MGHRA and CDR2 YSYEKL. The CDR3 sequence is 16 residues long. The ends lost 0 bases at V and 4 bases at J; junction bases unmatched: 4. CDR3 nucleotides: TGCGCCAGCAGCCAAGAGGGGGGGACAGGGAATCAGCCCCAGCATTTT. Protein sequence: CASSQEGGTGNQPQHF.

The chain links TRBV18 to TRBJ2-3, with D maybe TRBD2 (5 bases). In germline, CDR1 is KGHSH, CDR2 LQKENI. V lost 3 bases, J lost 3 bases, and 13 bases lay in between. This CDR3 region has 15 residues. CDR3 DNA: TGTGCCAGCTCACCTACGATAGGAGGAACAGATACGCAGTATTTT. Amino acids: CASSPTIGGTDTQYF.

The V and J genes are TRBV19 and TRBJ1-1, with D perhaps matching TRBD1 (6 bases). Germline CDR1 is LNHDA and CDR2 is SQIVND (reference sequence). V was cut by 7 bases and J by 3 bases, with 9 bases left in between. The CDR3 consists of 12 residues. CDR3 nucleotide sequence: TGTGCCAGTAAGGCAGGGGACACTGAAGCTTTCTTT. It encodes CASKAGDTEAFF.

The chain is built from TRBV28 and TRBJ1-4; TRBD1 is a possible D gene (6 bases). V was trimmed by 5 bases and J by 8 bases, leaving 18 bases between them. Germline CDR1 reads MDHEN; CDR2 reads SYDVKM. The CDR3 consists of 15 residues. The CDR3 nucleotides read TGTGCCAGCAGTCCTCGCCAGGGGCGCAAGGAAAAACTGTTTTTT. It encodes CASSPRQGRKEKLFF.

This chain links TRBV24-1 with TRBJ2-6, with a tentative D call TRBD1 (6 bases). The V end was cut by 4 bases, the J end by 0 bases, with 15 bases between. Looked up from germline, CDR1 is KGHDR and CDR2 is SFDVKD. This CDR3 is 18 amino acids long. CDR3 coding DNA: TGTGCCACCAGTGACCGGACAGACGTCTTCTCTGGGGCCAACGTCCTGACTTTC. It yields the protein CATSDRTDVFSGANVLTF.

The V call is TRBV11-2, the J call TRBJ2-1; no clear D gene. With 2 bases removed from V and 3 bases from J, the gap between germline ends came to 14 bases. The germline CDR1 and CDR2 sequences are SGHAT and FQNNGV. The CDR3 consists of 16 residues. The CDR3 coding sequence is TGTGCCAGCAGCTTAATAACCTACCGAGACTACAATGAGCAGTTCTTC. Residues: CASSLITYRDYNEQFF.

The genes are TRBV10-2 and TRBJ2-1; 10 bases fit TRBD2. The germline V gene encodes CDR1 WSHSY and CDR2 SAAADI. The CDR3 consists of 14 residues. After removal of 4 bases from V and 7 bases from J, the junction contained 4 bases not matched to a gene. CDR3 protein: CASSVAGGRNEQFF. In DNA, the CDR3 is TGCGCCAGCAGTGTAGCGGGGGGAAGAAATGAGCAGTTCTTC.

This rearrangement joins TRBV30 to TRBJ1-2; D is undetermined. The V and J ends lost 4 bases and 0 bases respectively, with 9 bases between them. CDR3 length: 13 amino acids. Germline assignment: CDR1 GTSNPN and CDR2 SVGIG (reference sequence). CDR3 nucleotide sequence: TGTGCCTGGACTGGCAGTCCTAACTATGGCTACACCTTC. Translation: CAWTGSPNYGYTF.

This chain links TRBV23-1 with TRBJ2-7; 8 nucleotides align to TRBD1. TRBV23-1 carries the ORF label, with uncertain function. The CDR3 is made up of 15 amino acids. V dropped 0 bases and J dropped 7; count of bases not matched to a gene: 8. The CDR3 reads CASSQSSQGAREQYV. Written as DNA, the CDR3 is TGCGCCAGCAGTCAATCAAGCCAGGGGGCGAGGGAGCAGTACGTC.

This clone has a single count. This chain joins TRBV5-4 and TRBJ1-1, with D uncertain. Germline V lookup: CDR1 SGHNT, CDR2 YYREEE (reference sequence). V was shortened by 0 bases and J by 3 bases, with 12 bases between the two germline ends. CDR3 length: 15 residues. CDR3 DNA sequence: TGTGCCAGCAGCTTGGAGTCAGGCCAGTACACTGAAGCTTTCTTT. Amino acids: CASSLESGQYTEAFF.

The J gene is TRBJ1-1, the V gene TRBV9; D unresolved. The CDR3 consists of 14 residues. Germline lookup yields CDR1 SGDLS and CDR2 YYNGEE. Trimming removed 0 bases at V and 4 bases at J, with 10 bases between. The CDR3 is CASSVDAGSTEAFF. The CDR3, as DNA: TGTGCCAGCAGCGTAGACGCGGGGAGCACTGAAGCTTTCTTT.

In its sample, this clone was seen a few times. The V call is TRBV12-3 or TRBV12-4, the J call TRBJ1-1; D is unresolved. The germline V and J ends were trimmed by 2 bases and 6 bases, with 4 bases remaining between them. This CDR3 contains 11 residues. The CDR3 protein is CASSLFAEAFF. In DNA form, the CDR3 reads TGTGCCAGCAGTTTATTCGCTGAAGCTTTCTTT.

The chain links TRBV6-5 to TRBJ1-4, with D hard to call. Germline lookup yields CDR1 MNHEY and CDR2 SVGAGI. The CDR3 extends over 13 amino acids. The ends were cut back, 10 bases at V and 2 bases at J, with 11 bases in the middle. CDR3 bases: TGTGCCATTTCGAGAGCGACTAATGAAAAACTGTTTTTT. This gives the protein CAISRATNEKLFF.

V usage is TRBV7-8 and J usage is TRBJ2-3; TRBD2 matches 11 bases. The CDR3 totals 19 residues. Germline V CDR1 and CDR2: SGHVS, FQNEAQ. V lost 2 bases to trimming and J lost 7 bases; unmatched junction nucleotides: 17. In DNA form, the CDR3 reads TGTGCCAGCAGCTTAACCTCGGGGATAGCGGGGGGGCCGGTGAATACGCAGTATTTT. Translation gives CASSLTSGIAGGPVNTQYF.

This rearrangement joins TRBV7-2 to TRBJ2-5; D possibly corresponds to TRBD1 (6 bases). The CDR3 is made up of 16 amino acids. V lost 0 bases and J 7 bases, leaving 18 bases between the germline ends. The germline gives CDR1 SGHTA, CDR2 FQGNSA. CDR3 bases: TGTGCCAGCAGCTTAGCCACACAGGGCTGGTTAGGGACCCAGTACTTC. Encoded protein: CASSLATQGWLGTQYF.

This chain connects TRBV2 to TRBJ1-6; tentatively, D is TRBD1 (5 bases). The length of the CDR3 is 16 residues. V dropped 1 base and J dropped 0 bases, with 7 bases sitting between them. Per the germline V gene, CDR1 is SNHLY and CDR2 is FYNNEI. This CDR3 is CASSEGGSSYNSPLHF. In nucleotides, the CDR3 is TGTGCCAGCAGTGAAGGGGGGAGCTCCTATAATTCACCCCTCCACTTT.

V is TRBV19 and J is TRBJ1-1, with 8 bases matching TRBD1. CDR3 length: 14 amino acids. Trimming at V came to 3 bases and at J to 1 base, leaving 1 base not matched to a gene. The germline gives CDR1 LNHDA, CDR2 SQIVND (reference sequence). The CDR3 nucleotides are TGTGCCAGTAGTATGGGACAGGCGAACACTGAAGCTTTCTTT. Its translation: CASSMGQANTEAFF.

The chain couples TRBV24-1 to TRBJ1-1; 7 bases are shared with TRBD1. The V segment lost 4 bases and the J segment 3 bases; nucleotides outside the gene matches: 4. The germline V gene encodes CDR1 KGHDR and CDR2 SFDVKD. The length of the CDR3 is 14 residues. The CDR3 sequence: CATSDATGDTEAFF. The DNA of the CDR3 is TGTGCCACCAGTGACGCTACAGGGGACACTGAAGCTTTCTTT.

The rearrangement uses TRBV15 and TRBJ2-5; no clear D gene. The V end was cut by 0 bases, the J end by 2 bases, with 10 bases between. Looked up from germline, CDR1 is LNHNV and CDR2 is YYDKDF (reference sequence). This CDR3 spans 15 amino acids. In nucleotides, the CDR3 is TGTGCCACCAGCAGAGATTCGCAGCAACAAGAGACCCAGTACTTC. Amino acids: CATSRDSQQQETQYF.

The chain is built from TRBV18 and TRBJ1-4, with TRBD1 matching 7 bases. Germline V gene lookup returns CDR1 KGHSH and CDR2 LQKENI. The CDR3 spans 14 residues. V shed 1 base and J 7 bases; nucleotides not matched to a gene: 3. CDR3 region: CASSPQGASEKLFF. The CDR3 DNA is TGTGCCAGCTCACCACAGGGGGCAAGTGAAAAACTGTTTTTT.

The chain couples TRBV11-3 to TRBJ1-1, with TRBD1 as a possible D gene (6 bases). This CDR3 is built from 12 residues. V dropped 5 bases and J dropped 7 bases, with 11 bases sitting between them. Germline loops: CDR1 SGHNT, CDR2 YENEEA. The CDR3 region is CASSTEDSEAFF. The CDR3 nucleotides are TGTGCCAGCAGCACTGAGGACAGTGAAGCTTTCTTT.

The CDR3 loop is CASSKRDRDTEAFF. CDR3 DNA sequence: TGTGCCAGTAGTAAACGGGACCGAGACACTGAAGCTTTCTTT. The chain combines TRBV19 with TRBJ1-1; the D gene is possibly TRBD1 (5 bases). The length of the CDR3 is 14 residues. V was trimmed by 4 bases and J by 3 bases, leaving 12 bases between them. Germline values: CDR1 LNHDA, CDR2 SQIVND (reference sequence).

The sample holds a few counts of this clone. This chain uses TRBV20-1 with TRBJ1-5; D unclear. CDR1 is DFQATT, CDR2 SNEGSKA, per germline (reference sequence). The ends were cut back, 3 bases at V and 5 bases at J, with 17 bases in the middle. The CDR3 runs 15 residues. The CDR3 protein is CSASIGKKTYQPQHF. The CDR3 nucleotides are TGCAGTGCTAGTATCGGGAAGAAAACCTATCAGCCCCAGCATTTT.

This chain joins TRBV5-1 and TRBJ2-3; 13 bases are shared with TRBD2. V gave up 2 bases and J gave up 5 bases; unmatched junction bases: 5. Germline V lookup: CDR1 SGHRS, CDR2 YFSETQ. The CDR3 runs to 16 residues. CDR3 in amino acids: CASSFRLAGGEDTQYF. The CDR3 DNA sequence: TGCGCCAGCAGCTTCCGACTAGCGGGGGGAGAAGATACGCAGTATTTT.

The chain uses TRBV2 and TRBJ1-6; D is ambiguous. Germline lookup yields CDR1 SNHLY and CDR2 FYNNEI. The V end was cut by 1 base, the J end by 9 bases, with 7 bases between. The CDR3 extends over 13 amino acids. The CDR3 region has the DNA TGTGCCAGCAGTGAAGGGGTTACTTCACCCCTCCACTTT. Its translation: CASSEGVTSPLHF.

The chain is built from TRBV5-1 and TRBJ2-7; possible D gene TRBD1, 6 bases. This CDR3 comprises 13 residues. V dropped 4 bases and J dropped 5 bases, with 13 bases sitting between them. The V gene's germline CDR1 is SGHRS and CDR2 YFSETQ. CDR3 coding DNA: TGCGCCAGCAGCGTAGGTGGGGGCGACGAGCAGTACGTC. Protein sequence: CASSVGGGDEQYV.